Each of the 32 T cell receptor beta chains below was sequenced from the same sample in a study of T-cell memory formation after mild COVID-19. In TCRdb, the 5' RACE reads were re-called with MiXCR into one record per CDR3 protein. The sample lists under 550,000 distinct CDR3 sequences, about 20% seen once, with roughly an eighth in the top ten. The sequenced sample was PBMCs or a T cell subset sorted from them (not recorded which). The receptors stem from an adult woman who had mild COVID-19 (a few samples of this study predate the infection). Cell type and time point are not known.

This clonotype has more than one count but fewer than ten. Here the CDR3 DNA reads TGTGCCAGCAGCTCTAGATTAGGGATAGCGGGGGGAACCTCTGGGGCCAACGTCCTGACTTTC. Amino acid sequence: CASSSRLGIAGGTSGANVLTF. The chain has TRBV7-2 and TRBJ2-6; TRBD2 aligns across 10 bases. The CDR3 has 21 amino acids. V dropped 4 bases and J dropped 0; count of bases not matched to a gene: 15. Germline-derived CDR1 and CDR2 are SGHTA and FQGNSA.

This clonotype was seen many times. The chain recombines TRBV7-2 with TRBJ1-1; maybe TRBD1 (6 bases). The germline V gene has CDR1 SGHTA and CDR2 FQGNSA. This CDR3 has 14 residues. V lost 5 bases and J 8 bases, leaving 18 bases between the germline ends. Written as DNA, the CDR3 is TGTGCCAGCAGCGGGCAAACAGGGTATTTGGAAGCTTTCTTT. This translates into CASSGQTGYLEAFF. The full variable domain, in which reference TRBV7-2 and TRBJ1-1 provide the parts outside the CDR3, is GAGVSQSPSNKVTEKGKDVELRCDPISGHTALYWYRQSLGQGLEFLIYFQGNSAPDKSGLPSDRFSAERTGGSVSTLTIQRTQQEDSAVYLCASSGQTGYLEAFFGQGTRLTVV.

This clonotype was counted between two and nine times. A clone one base away is much larger, so this may be a read error. The rearrangement joins TRBV18 to TRBJ2-1; 10 bases fit TRBD1. Germline lookup yields CDR1 KGHSH and CDR2 LQKENI. The length of the CDR3 is 16 residues. CDR3 nucleotides: TGTGCCAGCCTTGGGACAGGGGCCCTCCCCTACAGTGAGCAGTTCTTC. It is translated as CASLGTGALPYSEQFF.

Only a few counts were recorded for this clonotype. Written as DNA, the CDR3 is TGTGCCAGCAGCAAACCGACTAGCGGGAAAGTGATGGAGACCCAGTACTTC. Its protein product is CASSKPTSGKVMETQYF. This rearrangement joins TRBV21-1 to TRBJ2-5; the table assigns TRBD2, which was not confirmed against the DNA. TRBV21-1 is shown as a pseudogene. The CDR3 is made up of 17 amino acids.

This clonotype was counted between two and nine times. This chain links TRBV20-1 with TRBJ2-7; D perhaps matches TRBD2 (6 bases). Between the trimmed V and J ends, which lost 6 bases and 5 bases, there was a span of 14 bases. The germline V gene has CDR1 DFQATT and CDR2 SNEGSKA (reference sequence). CDR3 size: 12 residues. DNA of the CDR3: TGCAGTGCCACCCGAGGAGGGCACGAGCAGTACTTC. Its translation is CSATRGGHEQYF.

This clonotype was counted between two and nine times. The chain employs TRBV12-3 or TRBV12-4 and TRBJ1-1, with D possibly being TRBD1 (6 bases). The CDR3 spans 13 residues. Trimming removed 8 bases from V and 11 bases from J, with 21 bases in between. CDR3 nucleotide sequence: TGTGCCAGCGGGATCAGGGGTGTTGAGTGGGCTTTCTTT. This codes for CASGIRGVEWAFF.

The CDR3 spells CAWSEGLAEAEEQYF. CDR3 coding DNA: TGTGCCTGGAGTGAGGGACTAGCGGAGGCGGAAGAGCAGTACTTC. J is TRBJ2-7 and V is TRBV30; the match to TRBD2 covers 11 bases. Trimming at V came to 1 base and at J to 7 bases, leaving 9 bases not matched to a gene. Germline V gives CDR1 GTSNPN, CDR2 SVGIG (reference sequence). The CDR3 consists of 15 residues. Full variable domain (remainder filled in from reference TRBV30 and TRBJ2-7): SQTIHQWPATLVQPVGSPLSLECTVEGTSNPNLYWYRQAAGRGLQLLFYSVGIGQISSEVPQNLSASRPQDRQFILSSKKLLLSDSGFYLCAWSEGLAEAEEQYFGPGTRLTVT.

The chain has TRBV6-5 and TRBJ1-5; perhaps TRBD1 as D (6 bases). Germline lookup yields CDR1 MNHEY and CDR2 SVGAGI. This CDR3 is built from 18 residues. Trimming cost V 0 bases and J 3 bases, with 18 bases left between them. The CDR3 DNA reads TGTGCCAGCAGTTACTCACCGCCCCCAGGGGTCAACAATCAGCCCCAGCATTTT. This codes for CASSYSPPPGVNNQPQHF.

At least ten counts were recorded for this clonotype. V usage is TRBV4-2 and J usage is TRBJ2-3; D ambiguous. The CDR3 spans 12 residues. In germline, CDR1 is LGHNA, CDR2 YNFKEQ. The V end was cut by 1 base, the J end by 5 bases, with 4 bases between. CDR3 coding DNA: TGTGCCAGCAGCCAAGGCGGAGATACGCAGTATTTT. Translated, it gives CASSQGGDTQYF.

This clonotype was counted a few times. The V call is TRBV20-1, the J call TRBJ1-6; 7 nucleotides match TRBD1. From germline, CDR1 is DFQATT and CDR2 SNEGSKA (reference sequence). After removal of 6 bases from V and 3 bases from J, the junction contained 8 bases not matched to a gene. The CDR3 sequence is 15 residues long. CDR3 DNA: TGCAGTGCCCTGAAGGGGGCCTTCTATAATTCACCCCTCCACTTT. As protein: CSALKGAFYNSPLHF.

The V and J genes are TRBV5-1 and TRBJ2-1; perhaps TRBD1 as D (5 bases). The CDR3 runs 13 residues. Trimming took off 0 bases at V and 8 bases at J, with 9 bases between the two ends. Germline lookup yields CDR1 SGHRS and CDR2 YFSETQ. CDR3 bases: TGCGCCAGCAGCTTGGAGGGGATTGATGAGCAGTTCTTC. As protein: CASSLEGIDEQFF.

This clonotype has only a few counts. V and J are TRBV5-6 and TRBJ1-1, with D possibly matching TRBD1 (5 bases). V was cut by 3 bases and J by 4 bases, with 16 bases left in between. The CDR3 extends over 15 amino acids. The germline CDR1 and CDR2 sequences are SGHDT and YYEEEE. This CDR3 reads CASSYPGGIGTEAFF. The CDR3 DNA reads TGTGCCAGCAGCTACCCGGGGGGAATTGGCACTGAAGCTTTCTTT.

This clonotype was observed a few times. V usage is TRBV27 and J usage is TRBJ2-1; D is possibly TRBD2 (5 bases). Trimming removed 5 bases at V and 10 bases at J, with 15 bases between. The CDR3 sequence is 13 residues long. CDR1 and CDR2 (germline): MNHEY, SMNVEV (reference sequence). Here the CDR3 DNA reads TGTGCCAGCAGTCCCCCCCGGGGAGTGGAGCAGTTCTTC. Translating it yields CASSPPRGVEQFF.

This chain links TRBV27 with TRBJ2-2; 9 positions agree with TRBD1. In germline, CDR1 is MNHEY, CDR2 SMNVEV (reference sequence). This CDR3 is built from 12 residues. The V segment lost 8 bases and the J segment 6 bases; nucleotides outside the gene matches: 1. This CDR3 is CASGQGPGELFF. The CDR3 DNA reads as TGTGCCAGCGGACAGGGGCCCGGGGAGCTGTTTTTT.

This clonotype showed up just a few times. The genes are TRBV11-2 and TRBJ2-5; D is unresolved. This CDR3 is 11 amino acids long. CDR1 and CDR2 (germline): SGHAT, FQNNGV. This CDR3 reads CASRLEETQYF. The CDR3, as DNA: TGTGCTTCCAGGCTGGAGGAGACCCAGTACTTC.

The CDR3 loop is CATSNFESDEQYF. CDR3 bases: TGTGCCACCAGCAACTTTGAGTCCGACGAGCAGTACTTC. The chain couples TRBV15 to TRBJ2-7; D is unclear. Germline V gene data show CDR1 as LNHNV and CDR2 as YYDKDF (reference sequence). CDR3 length: 13 amino acids. V lost 4 bases, J lost 5 bases, and 12 bases lay in between.

The CDR3 nucleotides are TGCGCCAGCAGCCAAGACTGGACTAGCGGGGACCTCCAAGAGACCCAGTACTTC. Residues: CASSQDWTSGDLQETQYF. This chain connects TRBV4-1 to TRBJ2-5, with 12 nucleotides matching TRBD2. CDR1 is MGHRA, CDR2 YSYEKL, per germline. Trimming cost V 0 bases and J 1 base; bases outside gene matches: 6. CDR3 length: 18 residues.

In its sample, this clonotype was seen a few times. The J gene is TRBJ2-2, the V gene TRBV12-3 or TRBV12-4; D may be TRBD2 (5 bases). V dropped 1 base and J dropped 7 bases, with 16 bases sitting between them. The CDR3 is 16 residues long. The CDR3 DNA is TGTGCCAGCAGTTTAGTTCTAGCCGCAGGCAGCGGGGAGCTGTTTTTT. Translation gives CASSLVLAAGSGELFF.

V and J are TRBV4-1 and TRBJ2-3; TRBD2 agrees at 9 bases. The trim removed 3 bases at V and 0 bases at J, leaving 13 bases unmatched. CDR1 MGHRA and CDR2 YSYEKL come from the germline V gene. This CDR3 is 19 amino acids long. The CDR3 nucleotides are TGCGCCAGCAGCCAGGCGATTGGGACTAGCTCCCCTAGCACAGATACGCAGTATTTT. Its protein product is CASSQAIGTSSPSTDTQYF.

The chain is built from TRBV10-3 and TRBJ2-3; unclear D gene. The V gene lost 0 bases and the J gene lost 9 bases, with 10 bases spanning the gap. CDR3 length equals 13 residues. Germline lookup yields CDR1 ENHRY and CDR2 SYGVKD. CDR3 nucleotide sequence: TGTGCCATCAGTGAGTCTACGGGTCGGACGCAGTATTTT. It is translated as CAISESTGRTQYF.

The V call is TRBV5-1, the J call TRBJ1-4, with unresolved D. The CDR3 totals 17 residues. V was trimmed by 0 bases and J by 0 bases, leaving 12 bases between them. Germline V gene data show CDR1 as SGHRS and CDR2 as YFSETQ. CDR3 DNA sequence: TGCGCCAGCAGCTTGGGGGCAGTGAGCCCAACTAATGAAAAACTGTTTTTT. Its protein product is CASSLGAVSPTNEKLFF.

This clonotype appeared a few times. The DNA for the CDR3 is TGTGCCAGCAGTTTTAACCGAATGGATACGCAGTATTTT. As protein: CASSFNRMDTQYF. The chain employs TRBV27 and TRBJ2-3; D is unclear. The CDR3 is 13 amino acids. Looked up from germline, CDR1 is MNHEY and CDR2 is SMNVEV (reference sequence). The germline V and J ends were trimmed by 3 bases and 6 bases, with 10 bases remaining between them.

V is TRBV11-2 and J is TRBJ2-5; D is unclear. The CDR3 spans 14 residues. Germline V CDR1 and CDR2: SGHAT, FQNNGV. Trimming took 3 bases from V and 1 from J, leaving 9 bases between them. CDR3 nucleotides: TGTGCCAGCAGCTTCTGGGCCGTCCAAGAGACCCAGTACTTC. This sequence encodes CASSFWAVQETQYF.

In this sample, this clonotype turned up many times. V is TRBV12-3 or TRBV12-4 and J is TRBJ2-5; no clear D gene. V shed 5 bases and J shed 1 base, with 11 bases lying between them. The CDR3 loop spans 14 amino acids. The CDR3 DNA sequence: TGTGCCAGCAGTCCCCTGGGGTCCCAAGAGACCCAGTACTTC. This gives the protein CASSPLGSQETQYF.

This clonotype was counted only a few times. The V call is TRBV7-6, the J call TRBJ1-5; no clear D gene. The CDR3 length is 14 residues. Germline V lookup: CDR1 SGHVS, CDR2 FNYEAQ. V was shortened by 5 bases and J by 4 bases, with 12 bases between the two germline ends. The chain's CDR3 is CASSRDWKNQPQHF. The CDR3 region has the DNA TGTGCCAGCAGCCGTGACTGGAAGAATCAGCCCCAGCATTTT.

This clonotype occurred a few times. The chain carries TRBV9 and TRBJ2-3; 9 bases line up with TRBD2. V was clipped by 0 bases and J by 4 bases; unmatched bases: 6. The CDR3 is 16 amino acids. Germline V gene data show CDR1 as SGDLS and CDR2 as YYNGEE. The CDR3 region has the DNA TGTGCCAGCAGCGTAGATCCGGGACTAGCTCCAGATACGCAGTATTTT. Translation: CASSVDPGLAPDTQYF. Supplemented by reference TRBV9 and TRBJ2-3, the full variable domain reads DSGVTQTPKHLITATGQRVTLRCSPRSGDLSVYWYQQSLDQGLQFLIQYYNGEERAKGNILERFSAQQFPDLHSELNLSSLELGDSALYFCASSVDPGLAPDTQYFGPGTRLTVL.

The table lists this clonotype with a few counts. V and J are TRBV19 and TRBJ1-5; no clear D. The V gene's germline CDR1 is LNHDA and CDR2 SQIVND (reference sequence). V lost 3 bases and J lost 1, with 13 bases in between. This CDR3 contains 16 residues. CDR3 coding DNA: TGTGCCAGTAGTATGGTTAGGGCTTCCAGCAATCAGCCCCAGCATTTT. This gives the protein CASSMVRASSNQPQHF.

The chain links TRBV11-3 to TRBJ2-3; 12 bases agree with TRBD2. The V and J ends lost 6 bases and 5 bases, in that order; junction bases with no gene match: 3. The CDR3 contains 14 residues. Germline assignment: CDR1 SGHNT and CDR2 YENEEA. The CDR3 nucleotides read TGTGCCAGCAGAACTAGCGGGAGGAAAGATACGCAGTATTTT. Protein: CASRTSGRKDTQYF.

The V and J genes are TRBV12-3 or TRBV12-4 and TRBJ2-5, with TRBD1 matching over 8 bases. The trim removed 4 bases at V and 5 bases at J, leaving 12 bases unmatched. This CDR3 contains 16 residues. The CDR3 sequence: CASSSETPGGGETQYF. CDR3 in DNA: TGTGCCAGCAGTTCCGAAACCCCAGGGGGCGGCGAGACCCAGTACTTC.

The chain couples TRBV6-5 to TRBJ2-7, with TRBD1 matching over 7 bases. The germline CDR1 and CDR2 sequences are MNHEY and SVGAGI. J gave up 1 base and V 0 bases, and 3 bases lay outside the gene matches. The CDR3 contains 15 residues. The CDR3, as DNA: TGTGCCAGCAGTTACTCAACAGGGGAGTCCTACGAGCAGTACTTC. Amino acid sequence: CASSYSTGESYEQYF.

The sample holds a few counts of this clonotype. V is TRBV7-3 and J is TRBJ2-4; a weak D match, TRBD2 (5 bases). V lost 1 base to trimming and J lost 6 bases, with 16 bases between them. Germline CDR1 and CDR2: SGHTA and FQGTGA. This CDR3 has 16 amino acids. In nucleotides, the CDR3 is TGTGCCAGCAGCTTAAGATCTACGGGCCGGGGAAACATTCAGTACTTC. Protein: CASSLRSTGRGNIQYF.

The CDR3 loop is CASSMGRYEQYF. For the CDR3, the DNA is TGTGCCAGTAGTATGGGGCGCTACGAGCAGTACTTC. V is TRBV19 and J is TRBJ2-7; a possible D gene is TRBD1 (5 bases). The CDR3 totals 12 residues. Germline lookup yields CDR1 LNHDA and CDR2 SQIVND (reference sequence). Trimming removed 3 bases from V and 3 bases from J, with 6 bases in between.